Below are 20 T cell receptor beta chains sequenced from a single sample in a study of CD8+CD57+ T cells in acquired aplastic anemia. The sequenced patients had an expansion of CD8+CD57+ cells seen by flow cytometry. For CDR3 and TCR beta VDJ profiling, genomic DNA was the template used. TCRdb redid the calling of the reads with MiXCR, one entry per CDR3 protein. The sample carries about 290,000 distinct CDR3 sequences, about three fifths recorded once. Material: sorted CD4+, CD8+, or CD8+CD57+ T cells (not recorded which) from PBMCs. These receptor sequences come from a human donor with aplastic anemia.

V usage is TRBV25-1 and J usage is TRBJ1-3; D is perhaps TRBD1 (6 bases). The V end lost 7 bases, the J end lost 6 bases, and 16 bases lay between the germline ends. CDR1 is MGHDK, CDR2 SYGVNS, per germline. The CDR3 is 14 amino acids. This CDR3 reads CASTSGGRENTIYF. CDR3 in DNA: TGTGCCAGCACTTCGGGGGGCCGAGAAAACACCATATATTTT.

Ten or more counts support this clonotype. The chain couples TRBV29-1 to TRBJ1-1; tentatively, D is TRBD1 (6 bases). Trimming left V 4 bases short and J 0 bases short, with 12 bases between. CDR1 SQVTM and CDR2 ANQGSEA come from the germline V gene. The CDR3 loop spans 14 amino acids. This CDR3 reads CSVGRGGMNTEAFF. The CDR3 DNA follows: TGCAGCGTTGGGAGGGGGGGGATGAACACTGAAGCTTTCTTT.

The chain couples TRBV25-1 to TRBJ1-1; D is unresolved. V lost 1 base to trimming and J lost 0 bases, with 15 bases between them. The CDR3 runs to 17 residues. In germline, CDR1 is MGHDK, CDR2 SYGVNS. For the CDR3, the DNA is TGTGCCAGCAGTGAATCTGGGCCCCTCCACATGAACACTGAAGCTTTCTTT. Encoded protein: CASSESGPLHMNTEAFF. Variable domain in full (rest from reference TRBV25-1 and TRBJ1-1): EADIYQTPRYLVIGTGKKITLECSQTMGHDKMYWYQQDPGMELHLIHYSYGVNSTEKGDLSSESTVSRIRTEHFPLTLESARPSHTSQYLCASSESGPLHMNTEAFFGQGTRLTVV.

This clonotype was counted many times. The genes are TRBV29-1 and TRBJ2-3; D unresolved. CDR3 length equals 11 residues. Germline V gives CDR1 SQVTM, CDR2 ANQGSEA. With 4 bases removed from V and 4 bases from J, the gap between germline ends came to 6 bases. The CDR3 loop reads CSVGESDTQYF. The CDR3 nucleotides are TGCAGCGTTGGTGAGTCAGATACGCAGTATTTT.

This clonotype has ten or more counts. A junction end diverges from the germline sequence, so it may reflect a read error. CDR3 loop: CATSRLGTAPTDTQYF. CDR3 DNA sequence: TGTGCCACCAGCAGATTAGGGACAGCCCCAACAGATACTCAGTATTTT. The chain carries TRBV15 and TRBJ2-3; 7 bases map to TRBD1. CDR1 LNHNV and CDR2 YYDKDF come from the germline V gene (reference sequence). The CDR3 runs 16 residues.

As for this clonotype: This CDR3 is missing its conserved last phenylalanine or tryptophan, likely due to a read error. No DNA is shown, since the ends of the CDR3 on it are uncertain; the CDR3 is the one TCRdb lists. CDR3 sequence reads: CSVEDLLYQ. V gene TRBV29-1 combines with J gene TRBJ1-3. The CDR3 extends over 9 residues, inclusive of both ends. Looked up from germline, CDR1 is SQVTM and CDR2 is ANQGSEA.

This clonotype has ten or more counts. This chain joins TRBV6-1 and TRBJ1-1; D is unresolved. The CDR3 contains 13 residues. The ends were cut back, 1 base at V and 1 base at J, with 4 bases in the middle. Germline V gene sequence: CDR1 MNHNS, CDR2 SASEGT. CDR3 sequence (DNA): TGTGCCAGCAGTGAAGTCGCGAACACTGAAGCTTTCTTT. Translation: CASSEVANTEAFF.

This clonotype was seen ten or more times. V and J are TRBV6-5 and TRBJ1-5; possible D gene TRBD1, 6 bases. This CDR3 is 15 amino acids long. CDR1 and CDR2 (germline): MNHEY, SVGAGI. V lost 5 bases and J 4 bases, leaving 15 bases between the germline ends. The CDR3 loop reads CASSKDSFPNQPQHF. In DNA, the CDR3 is TGTGCCAGCAGTAAGGACAGTTTTCCAAATCAGCCCCAGCATTTT.

The V and J genes are TRBV5-1 and TRBJ2-5; the match to TRBD2 covers 9 bases. Germline V gives CDR1 SGHRS, CDR2 YFSETQ. The trim removed 0 bases at V and 5 bases at J, leaving 11 bases unmatched. The CDR3 is 17 residues long. The CDR3 nucleotides read TGCGCCAGCAGCTTGGGGGAGGATAGCGGGGGTGCGGAGACCCAGTACTTC. Its protein product is CASSLGEDSGGAETQYF.

This clonotype was observed a single time. V gene TRBV29-1 combines with J gene TRBJ1-1; D uncertain. Germline assignment: CDR1 SQVTM and CDR2 ANQGSEA. The CDR3 has 13 residues. The V and J ends lost 4 bases and 1 base respectively, with 10 bases between them. The chain's CDR3 is CSVVWQTNTEAFF. The DNA for the CDR3 is TGCAGCGTTGTTTGGCAGACGAACACTGAAGCTTTCTTT.

The chain uses TRBV20-1 and TRBJ2-7; the match to TRBD2 covers 12 bases. The germline gives CDR1 DFQATT, CDR2 SNEGSKA (reference sequence). The CDR3 spans 14 residues. The CDR3 DNA reads TGCAGCAGCTGCCCCACTAGCGGGAGGAACGAGCAGTACTTC. As protein: CSSCPTSGRNEQYF.

At least ten counts were recorded for this clonotype. This chain links TRBV6-2 or TRBV6-3 with TRBJ2-5; D is perhaps TRBD2 (6 bases). CDR1 MNHEY and CDR2 SVGEGT come from the germline V gene. The CDR3 totals 16 residues. Trimming pared 5 bases from V and 7 bases from J, leaving 23 bases between. The CDR3 sequence: CASSPGVTGQVGTQYF. Here the CDR3 DNA reads TGTGCCAGCAGTCCGGGAGTGACCGGGCAAGTCGGGACCCAGTACTTC.

The chain uses TRBV20-1 and TRBJ2-7; D is unclear. The germline gives CDR1 DFQATT, CDR2 SNEGSKA (reference sequence). The CDR3 runs 13 residues. V was clipped by 5 bases and J by 2 bases, with 13 bases between them. In nucleotides, the CDR3 is TGCAGTGCTCTTACGGGCTCAGCCTACGAGCAGTACTTC. Protein: CSALTGSAYEQYF.

The rearrangement uses TRBV6-1 and TRBJ2-7; D gene unclear. V was clipped by 10 bases and J by 6 bases, with 13 bases between them. The CDR3 sequence is 11 residues long. Per the germline V gene, CDR1 is MNHNS and CDR2 is SASEGT. This CDR3 is CATGRGSEQYF. Written as DNA, the CDR3 is TGTGCCACCGGTCGAGGTTCCGAGCAGTACTTC.

The chain has TRBV29-1 and TRBJ1-2, with 8 nucleotides matching TRBD1. The CDR3 is 16 amino acids. Trimming removed 6 bases from V and 1 base from J; junction bases left unmatched: 13. The V gene's germline CDR1 is SQVTM and CDR2 ANQGSEA. CDR3: CSVLGTGLGLNYGYTF. CDR3 bases: TGCAGCGTCCTAGGGACAGGTTTGGGACTTAACTATGGCTACACCTTC.

The V gene is TRBV2, the J gene TRBJ2-3, with 7 positions matching TRBD1. The CDR3 spans 15 residues. Trimming at V came to 2 bases and at J to 4 bases, leaving 6 bases not matched to a gene. CDR1 and CDR2 (germline): SNHLY, FYNNEI. The CDR3 region is CASSERGQVADTQYF. The CDR3 region has the DNA TGTGCCAGCAGTGAAAGGGGGCAAGTGGCAGATACGCAGTATTTT.

The rearrangement joins TRBV24-1 to TRBJ2-2; D gene ambiguous. Trimming took off 4 bases at V and 5 bases at J, with 10 bases between the two ends. The CDR3 loop spans 14 amino acids. Per the germline V gene, CDR1 is KGHDR and CDR2 is SFDVKD. CDR3 nucleotide sequence: TGTGCCACCAGTGACTGGGCCCTAACCGGGGAGCTGTTTTTT. Protein product: CATSDWALTGELFF.

This clonotype was seen just once. V is TRBV10-3 and J is TRBJ1-4; tentative D call: TRBD1 (5 bases). Germline V CDR1 and CDR2: ENHRY, SYGVKD. V lost 5 bases and J 6 bases, leaving 10 bases between the germline ends. The length of the CDR3 is 13 residues. The CDR3: CAISRAGDEKLFF. As DNA, the CDR3 is TGTGCCATCAGTAGGGCGGGGGATGAAAAACTGTTTTTT.

As to this clonotype: An end of the junction does not agree with germline; a read error may underlie this. The chain couples TRBV24-1 to TRBJ2-2; 8 bases are shared with TRBD1. The CDR3 spans 15 residues. Germline lookup yields CDR1 KGHDR and CDR2 SFDVKD. CDR3 sequence (DNA): TGTGCCATCAGTGACCTGGACAGGGACACCGGGGAGCTGTTTTTT. Translated: CAISDLDRDTGELFF.

This clonotype appeared once. The chain has TRBV19 and TRBJ1-3; D remains unclear. Germline V gene lookup returns CDR1 LNHDA and CDR2 SQIVND (reference sequence). Trimming cost V 3 bases and J 0 bases, with 12 bases left between them. The CDR3 is 16 amino acids. The CDR3 DNA sequence: TGTGCCAGTAGTATTGCCCTCAGCCACTCTGGAAACACCATATATTTT. It specifies CASSIALSHSGNTIYF.